Described below is a single T cell receptor (beta chain) sequence and its context. Authors' analysis steps: Reference gene primers were amplified, and this amplification served to estimate nucleated cell counts. Only in-frame clones appear in the TCRdb table, and some are missing; sequencing was by immunoSEQ multiplex PCR. That table gives V, J and clone size, and the DNA gave D and trimming. The top ten clones hold under 6.5% of a sample with 240,000 or so clones, about 86% of them seen once. This sample was included in a study of blood T cell repertoires in COVID-19. Overall study context: The United States, Italy and Spain were the sources of the acute and convalescent COVID-19 samples. T cells, B-cell-depleted T cells, or PBMCs supplied cDNA or gDNA.

Trimming cost V 8 bases and J 1 base; bases outside gene matches: 8. The CDR3 loop spans 15 amino acids. Per germline, CDR1 SNHLY and CDR2 FYNNEI. The chain has TRBV2 and TRBJ2-7; 10 bases align to TRBD2. Sequences were obtained from peripheral blood. This TCR came from a man aged 60-69 years with acute or convalescent COVID-19. CDR3 bases: TGTGCCAGCCGGGCCGGGACTAGCGTATCCTACGAGCAGTACTTC. This gives the protein CASRAGTSVSYEQYF.